Shown below are 24 T cell receptor beta chains from a single sample sequenced in a study of early T cells in non-severe SARS-CoV-2 infection. Using its own MiXCR run on the 5' RACE reads, TCRdb lists one record per CDR3 protein. Found here are tens of thousands of distinct CDR3 sequences, 10% of them singletons; the top ten hold 8.6%. Sequencing input: whole blood. The receptors shown here come from an adult who was a healthcare worker with PCR-confirmed SARS-CoV-2 infection or an uninfected control (not recorded which).

V is TRBV28 and J is TRBJ2-3; 9 bases agree with TRBD2. The CDR3 runs to 13 residues. V lost 8 bases and J lost 5; bases outside the gene matches: 5. CDR1 and CDR2 from the germline V gene are MDHEN and SYDVKM. This CDR3 is CASEAGGRDTQYF. DNA of the CDR3: TGTGCCAGCGAAGCGGGAGGACGAGATACGCAGTATTTT.

The rearrangement joins TRBV7-2 to TRBJ2-3; unclear D gene. Deletions cut 5 bases from V and 2 bases from J, with 8 bases between. The CDR3 runs 13 residues. Germline CDR1 and CDR2: SGHTA and FQGNSA. In DNA, the CDR3 is TGTGCCAGCAGCACGGGCACCACAGATACGCAGTATTTT. Its translation is CASSTGTTDTQYF. The full variable domain, rest sourced from reference TRBV7-2 and TRBJ2-3, is GAGVSQSPSNKVTEKGKDVELRCDPISGHTALYWYRQSLGQGLEFLIYFQGNSAPDKSGLPSDRFSAERTGGSVSTLTIQRTQQEDSAVYLCASSTGTTDTQYFGPGTRLTVL.

This clonotype was counted ten times or more. The chain combines TRBV12-3 or TRBV12-4 with TRBJ2-1; unclear D gene. The CDR3 runs 12 residues. V shed 5 bases and J shed 3 bases, with 5 bases lying between them. CDR3 coding DNA: TGTGCCAGCAGTGCCAGCTACAATGAGCAGTTCTTC. It specifies CASSASYNEQFF.

This clonotype was seen at least ten times. This chain uses TRBV15 with TRBJ2-7; weak D call: TRBD2 (6 bases). The CDR3 extends over 15 amino acids. Germline lookup yields CDR1 LNHNV and CDR2 YYDKDF (reference sequence). With 3 bases removed from V and 3 bases from J, the gap between germline ends came to 15 bases. The CDR3 loop reads CATSRKDEGGYEQYF. CDR3 nucleotide sequence: TGTGCCACCAGCAGGAAGGACGAGGGAGGCTACGAGCAGTACTTC.

J is TRBJ1-1 and V is TRBV2; D not resolved. The V end lost 1 base, the J end lost 1 base, and 7 bases lay between the germline ends. CDR1 and CDR2 from the germline V gene are SNHLY and FYNNEI. CDR3 length: 14 amino acids. CDR3 residues: CASSEVQQNTEAFF. The DNA for the CDR3 is TGTGCCAGCAGTGAAGTACAGCAGAACACTGAAGCTTTCTTT.

This clonotype was picked up a small number of times. The V gene is TRBV6-6, the J gene TRBJ2-5; D is undetermined. CDR3 length: 16 amino acids. Germline V gene sequence: CDR1 MNHNY, CDR2 SVGAGI (reference sequence). Trimming shortened V by 5 bases and J by 2 bases, and 18 bases separated the two germline ends. The CDR3 reads CASSQSFSPSQETQYF. In DNA form, the CDR3 reads TGTGCCAGCAGTCAATCCTTTAGCCCGTCACAAGAGACCCAGTACTTC.

This clonotype appeared many times. This chain joins TRBV20-1 and TRBJ2-5; D is undetermined. This CDR3 is 14 amino acids long. Germline V CDR1 and CDR2: DFQATT, SNEGSKA (reference sequence). Trimming removed 0 bases at V and 2 bases at J, with 10 bases between. The DNA of the CDR3 is TGCAGTGCTAGAGATGGTAACAGACAAGAGACCCAGTACTTC. Translated, it gives CSARDGNRQETQYF.

This clonotype was seen at least ten times. The rearrangement uses TRBV7-2 and TRBJ2-3; D gene ambiguous. The CDR3 covers 13 residues. The V end was cut by 1 base, the J end by 1 base, with 3 bases between. The germline V gene has CDR1 SGHTA and CDR2 FQGNSA. CDR3 nucleotide sequence: TGTGCCAGCAGCTTAGTTCGCACAGATACGCAGTATTTT. Translation: CASSLVRTDTQYF.

The chain is built from TRBV20-1 and TRBJ1-5; 8 bases match TRBD1. The CDR3 runs 14 residues. The V gene end was trimmed by 5 bases and the J gene end by 3 bases; junction bases not matched to a gene: 6. The germline V gene has CDR1 DFQATT and CDR2 SNEGSKA (reference sequence). In nucleotides, the CDR3 is TGCAGTGCTTGGACAGGGTTTAACAATCAGCCCCAGCATTTT. Its translation is CSAWTGFNNQPQHF.

This clonotype was seen once. The chain has TRBV5-1 and TRBJ2-1; TRBD2 matches at 14 bases. This CDR3 is built from 16 residues. From germline, CDR1 is SGHRS and CDR2 YFSETQ. J was trimmed by 9 bases and V by 3 bases; bases with no gene match: 8. In DNA form, the CDR3 reads TGCGCCAGCAGCTCCGGGACTAGCGGGAGTGTTGGTGAGCAGTTCTTC. This gives the protein CASSSGTSGSVGEQFF.

The chain uses TRBV7-3 and TRBJ2-7; 7 bases align to TRBD2. Germline V gene data show CDR1 as SGHTA and CDR2 as FQGTGA. V was pared by 3 bases and J by 4 bases, with 9 bases of the junction left unmatched. CDR3 length: 15 residues. CDR3: CASSFSGLGPYEQYF. The CDR3 DNA reads as TGTGCCAGCAGCTTTAGCGGGCTGGGGCCATACGAGCAGTACTTC.

The chain links TRBV19 to TRBJ2-2, with 8 bases lining up with TRBD1. The CDR3 runs 14 residues. Looked up from germline, CDR1 is LNHDA and CDR2 is SQIVND (reference sequence). V was pared by 5 bases and J by 6 bases, with 5 bases of the junction left unmatched. CDR3 in amino acids: CASSARGLAGELFF. DNA for the CDR3: TGTGCCAGTAGTGCCAGGGGGCTCGCCGGGGAGCTGTTTTTT.

Many counts were recorded for this clonotype. This sequence joins TRBV6-5 and TRBJ2-2; TRBD2 matches at 9 bases. The germline V gene encodes CDR1 MNHEY and CDR2 SVGAGI. This CDR3 spans 14 amino acids. V was pared by 6 bases and J by 4 bases, with 3 bases of the junction left unmatched. CDR3 region: CASRREGSTGELFF. The CDR3 region has the DNA TGTGCCAGCAGGCGGGAGGGAAGCACCGGGGAGCTGTTTTTT.

This clonotype was found many times. The rearrangement uses TRBV3-1 and TRBJ2-3; 7 positions agree with TRBD2. Per germline, CDR1 LGHDT and CDR2 YNNKEL (reference sequence). The CDR3 consists of 16 residues. V was pared by 1 base and J by 4 bases, with 8 bases of the junction left unmatched. CDR3 DNA sequence: TGTGCCAGCAGCCAAGTAGATCCGGGAGGCGCAGATACGCAGTATTTT. Its translation is CASSQVDPGGADTQYF.

Many counts were recorded for this clonotype. The J gene is TRBJ2-1, the V gene TRBV20-1; 8 nucleotides agree with TRBD2. Per germline, CDR1 DFQATT and CDR2 SNEGSKA (reference sequence). V was pared by 6 bases and J by 9 bases, with 10 bases of the junction left unmatched. The CDR3 sequence is 13 residues long. DNA for the CDR3: TGCAGTGCCGACCCGGGACTAGTTGGTGAGCAGTTCTTC. Amino acid sequence: CSADPGLVGEQFF.

This clonotype was counted only a few times. V usage is TRBV29-1 and J usage is TRBJ2-5, with unresolved D. The CDR3 spans 11 residues. Per the germline V gene, CDR1 is SQVTM and CDR2 is ANQGSEA. Trimming left V 2 bases short and J 3 bases short, with 4 bases between. The CDR3 region has the DNA TGCAGCGTTGAAAAGAAAGAGACCCAGTACTTC. This encodes CSVEKKETQYF.

At least ten counts were recorded for this clonotype. CDR3 protein: CSASRPIATLSDNEQFF. The CDR3 region has the DNA TGCAGTGCTAGTCGCCCTATAGCTACCCTTTCTGACAATGAGCAGTTCTTC. The rearrangement uses TRBV20-1 and TRBJ2-1, with D uncertain. V dropped 3 bases and J dropped 5 bases, with 23 bases sitting between them. Germline V lookup: CDR1 DFQATT, CDR2 SNEGSKA (reference sequence). This CDR3 region has 17 residues.

Of note for this clonotype: In this CDR3 the conserved last residue, phenylalanine or tryptophan, is missing, so a read error is likely. V is TRBV9 and J is TRBJ1-2; 7 bases align to TRBD1. V was clipped by 0 bases and J by 5 bases; unmatched bases: 7. This CDR3 contains 15 residues. CDR1 is SGDLS, CDR2 YYNGEE, per germline. CDR3 residues: CASSVGTGHHYGYTI. CDR3 in DNA: TGTGCCAGCAGCGTAGGGACAGGACATCATTATGGCTACACCATC.

This clonotype was picked up a small number of times. This chain connects TRBV12-3 or TRBV12-4 to TRBJ2-7; 8 bases agree with TRBD1. With V trimmed by 3 bases and J by 6 bases, 7 bases remained unmatched. This CDR3 is 14 amino acids long. The CDR3 DNA reads TGTGCCAGCAGTTTGAGGGACAGGAGGGGCGAGCAGTACTTC. Translated: CASSLRDRRGEQYF.

This clonotype showed up just once. The chain joins TRBV20-1 to TRBJ2-5; 7 nucleotides align to TRBD1. CDR3 length: 14 residues. The V gene end was trimmed by 7 bases and the J gene end by 7 bases; junction bases not matched to a gene: 15. Germline loops: CDR1 DFQATT, CDR2 SNEGSKA (reference sequence). The CDR3 is CSGEPGQSTRTQYF. CDR3 sequence (DNA): TGCAGTGGGGAACCGGGACAGTCTACAAGGACCCAGTACTTC.

This clonotype was counted many times. The gene calls are TRBV7-2 and TRBJ2-7, with a weak D call TRBD2 (5 bases). V dropped 5 bases and J dropped 7 bases, with 30 bases sitting between them. Germline CDR1 SGHTA, CDR2 FQGNSA. The CDR3 is 18 amino acids. The CDR3 here is CASSPTPAGRRPSGEQYF. The CDR3 DNA is TGTGCCAGCAGCCCCACCCCGGCCGGACGCAGACCCTCGGGAGAGCAGTACTTC.

This clonotype is medium-sized by share. This chain joins TRBV29-1 and TRBJ2-7; 8 bases fit TRBD1. With 0 bases clipped from V and 4 bases from J, the junction kept 5 bases outside the gene matches. Germline V gene sequence: CDR1 SQVTM, CDR2 ANQGSEA. The length of the CDR3 is 14 residues. The chain's CDR3 is CSVEDLGQGYEQYF. CDR3 sequence (DNA): TGCAGCGTTGAAGATCTAGGACAGGGATACGAGCAGTACTTC.

This clonotype appeared many times. This chain connects TRBV30 to TRBJ2-3, with unresolved D. The length of the CDR3 is 16 residues. Trimming cost V 0 bases and J 0 bases, with 13 bases left between them. Germline lookup yields CDR1 GTSNPN and CDR2 SVGIG (reference sequence). Written as DNA, the CDR3 is TGTGCCTGGAGTGTACTCCGGACGGCAAGCACAGATACGCAGTATTTT. As protein: CAWSVLRTASTDTQYF.

The CDR3 loop is CASSERPGLAGELFF. CDR3 coding DNA: TGTGCCAGCAGTGAACGGCCAGGCTTGGCCGGGGAGCTGTTTTTT. The rearrangement joins TRBV6-1 to TRBJ2-2; no clear D. The CDR3 has 15 residues. Germline CDR1 and CDR2: MNHNS and SASEGT. With 2 bases removed from V and 6 bases from J, the gap between germline ends came to 13 bases.